The text below deals with one T cell receptor beta chain. In its sample, this clone was seen once. Its specific antigen is unknown. The input lacks base qualities; no much larger clone sits a single base away. CDR1 and CDR2 (MGHDK, SYGVNS) derive from the germline V gene. Measured from the cysteine to the phenylalanine, the CDR3 is 15 residues long. Just CDR3 DNA is preserved here, 45 bases in frame from base 1. Unmatched junction bases come to 12, with V trimmed by 9 bases and J by 4 bases. Preparation of the library involved the immunoSEQ multiplex PCR assay. The authors' analysis ran thus. A statistical classification framework was developed to diagnose cytomegalovirus status using the catalog of TCR beta chain sequences. TCRdb carries this immuneACCESS record with in-frame sequences only. Its versions omit some clonotypes, under half of them owing to an unresolved V gene in the studies checked, with the rest unexplained. The V and J calls and clone size come from that table; D and trimming were worked out from the DNA. This sample comprises 110,000 to 150,000 clones, about 95% of them detected only once. The ten largest account for approximately 2% of the sample.

Donors formed part of the validation cohort, which comprised over a hundred subjects and was distinct from the first cohort of 550 to 850 subjects. The data are from a study of cytomegalovirus exposure and HLA in healthy donors (dated by TCRdb to the late 2010s). Regarding the study in general: According to a later analysis, one platform produced both the roughly 120 validation repertoires and the roughly 640 repertoires of the first cohort. A separate validation cohort of about 110 different subjects was used in addition to the roughly 700-subject first cohort. The study aimed to test whether cataloging public T cell receptors could reveal signatures of past pathogen exposure. High-throughput TCR immunosequencing, statistical association of individual TCRs with disease status, and machine learning were combined to predict cytomegalovirus infection status. Broad study findings and their caveats: The authors suggested that the approach could potentially be generalized to other disease states and immunological phenotypes. The study listed 150 to 200 TCR beta chains as associated with cytomegalovirus. In both the original and validation cohorts, the classifier was reported to diagnose cytomegalovirus status with high specificity and sensitivity. All 120 or so repertoires were used to score co-occurrence in the validation cohort in a later analysis, because that analysis had no HLA typing for the cohort. A later analysis found that TCRs clustered in the first cohort also tended to co-occur in the approximately 120 validation repertoires, with approximately 95% of cluster scores above 0. While some public TCRs were present in many individuals, most TCR sequences turned up only very rarely across donors. A few of the identified cytomegalovirus-associated TCR beta chains were confirmed in vitro to be specific for cytomegalovirus antigens.

This TCR was recovered from a man aged 18 to 35 in good health and CMV-seropositive. Source material: PBMCs. The chain joins TRBV25-1 to TRBJ2-5; the central 9 bases match TRBD1. Read as DNA, the sequence is TGTGCCAGTACCTTGGGACAGGGATCGGGAGAGACCCAGTACTTC. Translated, this is CASTLGQGSGETQYF.